Detailed here is one T cell receptor beta chain. The antigen it recognizes is unknown. No quality values exist for individual bases; no much larger clone is one base distant. This entry belongs to a study of Graves' ophthalmopathy and Graves' hyperthyroidism (dated by TCRdb to the late 2010s). About the full investigation: Peripheral blood samples were taken at the time of initial diagnosis, before any treatment was given. The study used signatures of the TCR beta repertoire to tell Graves' ophthalmopathy apart from Graves' hyperthyroidism and to predict which patients would progress to ophthalmopathy. After sampling, hyperthyroidism patients received methimazole starting at 30 mg daily, and ophthalmopathy patients received high-dose intravenous methylprednisolone. In total, 135 blood samples were TCR-sequenced: fewer than 50 ophthalmopathy, approximately 75 hyperthyroidism and 17 hyperthyroidism-to-ophthalmopathy patients. In five or six hyperthyroidism patients, T-cell repertoires of thyroid tissue and blood were compared. The independent validation cohort included about 19 hyperthyroidism patients plus 17 patients who later progressed from hyperthyroidism to ophthalmopathy. To explore V-J signatures that distinguish ophthalmopathy from hyperthyroidism, a discovery set of 100 patients was enrolled, made up of 43 with ophthalmopathy and 57 with stable hyperthyroidism. The 100 discovery patients were divided at random into training and test sets in a 7:3 ratio.

For repertoire sequencing, TCR beta CDR3 regions were amplified from RNA transcripts. The first round was an RT-PCR using HTBI primers with the Qiagen OneStep RT-PCR kit, and this first round was followed by a second-round multiplex PCR, then size selection and purification. Sequencing of the libraries was carried out on an Illumina HiSeq2000 in paired-end mode with 100 bp reads. Per the original workflow: Reads were processed with SOAPnuke, discarding reads with adapters, uncalled bases, mean Phred below 15, or no exact constant-primer or identifier match. COPE v1.2.5 was used to merge the high-quality paired reads. Each unique nucleotide sequence was treated as a clonotype, and MiTCR v1.1 was used to align the clonotypes to the IMGT TRB V, D and J references. Analysis was restricted to V-J combinations with a frequency above 0.0001, which covered just over 98% of repertoires. A TCR clonal expansion and chaos score per V-J combination was defined as the ratio of F50 clonal expansion to chaos observed in the TCRdist matrix. Welch's t-statistics and random forest were used to reduce the features to about a dozen V-J combinations, which were then used as input to a naive Bayes classifier. The similarity between thyroid and blood repertoires was quantified using the Morisita-Horn index. In TCRdb, the public reads were trimmed at Q25 with fastp and aligned with MiXCR, with productive beta chains retained. Rows with one shared CDR3 protein collapse into an entry with the most common genes and DNA. None of the V and J calls come from the authors' own analysis; TCRdb made them. The sample table lists 200,000 to 250,000 distinct CDR3 sequences, over 25% of them with a count of one. About 9.3% of the sample goes to the ten largest clones.

Ophthalmopathy patients had moderately to severely active disease, Clinical Activity Score of at least 3, NOSPECS grade of at least 4, and disease duration under 3 months. Anyone with other autoimmune diseases, uncontrolled infections, pregnancy or lactation was excluded from the study. Diagnosis relied on clinical symptoms, serum thyroxine, TRAb, thyroid ultrasound and orbital computed tomography. Using Ficoll-Paque density gradient centrifugation, PBMCs were isolated from over 8.5 ml of fresh peripheral blood. Trizol reagent was used to extract the total RNA, and its quality was then checked on an Agilent 2100 Bioanalyzer. General study outcomes and caveats: Sample size was not statistically predetermined, and group allocation was not concealed from the investigators. Ophthalmopathy was separated from stable hyperthyroidism by the 13-signature model with 85% to 90% sensitivity and less than 82% specificity in cross-validation and with 80%/75% in the test set. In validation, the model predicted ophthalmopathy progression with about 64% sensitivity and around 72% specificity; 12 predicted patients were CT-confirmed with GO in a median of around 6.5 months. Most of the expanded thyroid clonotypes with a frequency above 0.001 were also detected in blood, and it was suggested that the thyroid immune response may be reflected by blood repertoires.

Reading the germline V gene gives CDR1 SGHRS and CDR2 YFSETQ. The CDR3 sequence holds 14 residues, the cysteine and phenylalanine included. The kept DNA is CDR3 alone, 42 bases in frame from the first base. Deletion took 7 bases off V and 0 bases off J, with a span of 10 bases between the germline ends. The clonotype was recovered from a man aged 45-65 years with Graves' ophthalmopathy. Donor details come from another sample of the same person, matched by shared clones. The sequenced sample was peripheral blood. The chain links TRBV5-1 with TRBJ2-2; the D call is tentative, TRBD1 or TRBD2, as each matches 5 bases. CDR3 protein: CASGDGANTGELFF. The DNA sequence is as follows: TGCGCCAGCGGGGACGGGGCGAACACCGGGGAGCTGTTTTTT.